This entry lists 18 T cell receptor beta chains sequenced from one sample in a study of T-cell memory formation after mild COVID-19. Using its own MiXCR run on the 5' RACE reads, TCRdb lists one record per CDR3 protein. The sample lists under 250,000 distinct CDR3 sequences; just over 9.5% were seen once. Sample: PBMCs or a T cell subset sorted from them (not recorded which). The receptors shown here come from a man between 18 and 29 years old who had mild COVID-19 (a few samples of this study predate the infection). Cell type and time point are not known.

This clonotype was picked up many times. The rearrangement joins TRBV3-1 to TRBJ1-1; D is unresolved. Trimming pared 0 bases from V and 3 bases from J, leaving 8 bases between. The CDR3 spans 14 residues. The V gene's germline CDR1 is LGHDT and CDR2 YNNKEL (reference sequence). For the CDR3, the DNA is TGTGCCAGCAGCCAAGATTTCCGGGACACTGAAGCTTTCTTT. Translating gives CASSQDFRDTEAFF.

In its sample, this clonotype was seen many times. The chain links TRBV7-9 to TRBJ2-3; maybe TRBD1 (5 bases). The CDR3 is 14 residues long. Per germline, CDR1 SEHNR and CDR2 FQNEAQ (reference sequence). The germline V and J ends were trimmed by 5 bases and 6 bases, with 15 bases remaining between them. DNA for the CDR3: TGTGCCAGCAGCCCTTCGTTTGGGGCGGATACGCAGTATTTT. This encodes CASSPSFGADTQYF.

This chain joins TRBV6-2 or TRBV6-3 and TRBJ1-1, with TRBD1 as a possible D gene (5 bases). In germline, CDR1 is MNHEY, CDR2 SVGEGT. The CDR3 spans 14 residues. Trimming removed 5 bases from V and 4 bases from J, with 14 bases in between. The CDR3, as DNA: TGTGCCAGCAGTATATACGGGGGAGGCACTGAAGCTTTCTTT. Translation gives CASSIYGGGTEAFF.

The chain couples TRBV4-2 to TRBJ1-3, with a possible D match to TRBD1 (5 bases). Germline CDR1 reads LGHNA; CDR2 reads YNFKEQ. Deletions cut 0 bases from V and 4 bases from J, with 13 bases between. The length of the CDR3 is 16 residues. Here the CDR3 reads CASSQDGEGSGNTIYF. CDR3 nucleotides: TGTGCCAGCAGCCAAGATGGAGAGGGGTCCGGAAACACCATATATTTT.

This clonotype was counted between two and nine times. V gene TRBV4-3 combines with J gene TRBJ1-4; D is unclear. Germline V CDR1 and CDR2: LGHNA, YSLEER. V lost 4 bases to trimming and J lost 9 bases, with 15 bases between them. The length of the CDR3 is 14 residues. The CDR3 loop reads CASSPLAVGKKLFF. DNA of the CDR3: TGCGCCAGCAGCCCACTGGCAGTGGGTAAAAAACTGTTTTTT.

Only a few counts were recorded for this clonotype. CDR3 sequence: CASRRTTAGRGYTF. The CDR3 bases are TGTGCCAGTAGGAGGACGACAGCAGGACGGGGCTACACCTTC. The V and J genes are TRBV19 and TRBJ1-2, with D possibly being TRBD1 (5 bases). The CDR3 spans 14 residues. Between the trimmed V and J ends, which lost 6 bases and 8 bases, there was a span of 19 bases. CDR1 is LNHDA and CDR2 is SQIVND in the germline V gene (reference sequence).

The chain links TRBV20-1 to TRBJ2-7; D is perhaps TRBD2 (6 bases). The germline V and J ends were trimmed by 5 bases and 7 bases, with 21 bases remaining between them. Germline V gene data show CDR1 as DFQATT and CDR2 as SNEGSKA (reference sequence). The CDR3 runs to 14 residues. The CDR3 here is CSAPLLDGGREQYV. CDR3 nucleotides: TGCAGTGCTCCTTTACTAGACGGGGGTAGGGAGCAGTACGTC.

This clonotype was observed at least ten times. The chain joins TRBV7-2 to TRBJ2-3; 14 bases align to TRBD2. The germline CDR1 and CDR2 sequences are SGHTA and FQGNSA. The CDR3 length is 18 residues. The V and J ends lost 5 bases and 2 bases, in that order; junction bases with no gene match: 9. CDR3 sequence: CASSLRTSGGINTDTQYF. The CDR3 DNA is TGTGCCAGCAGCCTCAGGACTAGCGGGGGGATTAACACAGATACGCAGTATTTT.

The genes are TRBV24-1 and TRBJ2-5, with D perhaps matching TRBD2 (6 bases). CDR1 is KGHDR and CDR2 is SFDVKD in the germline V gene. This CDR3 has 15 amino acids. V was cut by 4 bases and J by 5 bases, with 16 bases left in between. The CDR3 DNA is TGTGCCACCAGTGACCCCCTCTCTGCGGGGGAGACCCAGTACTTC. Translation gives CATSDPLSAGETQYF.

CDR3 loop: CSASTGTSGVFQETQYF. The CDR3, as DNA: TGCAGTGCTAGCACCGGGACTAGCGGGGTATTTCAAGAGACCCAGTACTTC. The chain recombines TRBV20-1 with TRBJ2-5; 13 bases are a match to TRBD2. The germline V gene has CDR1 DFQATT and CDR2 SNEGSKA (reference sequence). The CDR3 covers 17 residues. With V trimmed by 3 bases and J by 2 bases, 9 bases remained unmatched.

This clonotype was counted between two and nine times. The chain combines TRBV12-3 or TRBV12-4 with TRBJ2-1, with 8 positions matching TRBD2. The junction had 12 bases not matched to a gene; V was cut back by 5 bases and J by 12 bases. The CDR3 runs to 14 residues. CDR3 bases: TGTGCCAGCAGTACAATTCCGGGACTAGAAGTGCAGTTCTTC. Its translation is CASSTIPGLEVQFF.

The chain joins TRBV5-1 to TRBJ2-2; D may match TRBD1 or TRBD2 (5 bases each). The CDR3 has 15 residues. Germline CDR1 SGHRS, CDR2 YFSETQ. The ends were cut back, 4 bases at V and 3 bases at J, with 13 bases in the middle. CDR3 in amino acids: CASSIPGTHTGELFF. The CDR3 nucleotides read TGCGCCAGCAGCATCCCCGGGACGCACACCGGGGAGCTGTTTTTT. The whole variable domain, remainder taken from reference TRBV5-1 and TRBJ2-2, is KAGVTQTPRYLIKTRGQQVTLSCSPISGHRSVSWYQQTPGQGLQFLFEYFSETQRNKGNFPGRFSGRQFSNSRSEMNVSTLELGDSALYLCASSIPGTHTGELFFGEGSRLTVL.

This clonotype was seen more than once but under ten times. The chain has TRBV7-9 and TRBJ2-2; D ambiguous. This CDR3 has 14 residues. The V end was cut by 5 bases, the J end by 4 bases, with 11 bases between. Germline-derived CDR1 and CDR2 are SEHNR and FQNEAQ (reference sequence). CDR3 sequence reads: CASSQQERTGELFF. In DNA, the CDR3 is TGTGCCAGCAGCCAGCAAGAGCGCACCGGGGAGCTGTTTTTT.

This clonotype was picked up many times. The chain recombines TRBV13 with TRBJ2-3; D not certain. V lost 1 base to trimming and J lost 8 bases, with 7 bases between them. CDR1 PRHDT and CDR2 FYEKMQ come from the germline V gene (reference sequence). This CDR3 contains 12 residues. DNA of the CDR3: TGTGCCAGCAGCTTAGCGCTGAGTACGCAGTATTTT. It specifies CASSLALSTQYF.

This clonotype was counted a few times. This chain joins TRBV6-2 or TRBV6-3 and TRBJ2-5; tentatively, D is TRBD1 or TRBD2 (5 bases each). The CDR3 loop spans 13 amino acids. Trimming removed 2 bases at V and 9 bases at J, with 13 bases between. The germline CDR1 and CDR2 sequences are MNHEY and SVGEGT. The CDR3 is CASSYRGRGPQYF. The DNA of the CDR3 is TGTGCCAGCAGTTACAGGGGACGAGGCCCCCAGTACTTC.

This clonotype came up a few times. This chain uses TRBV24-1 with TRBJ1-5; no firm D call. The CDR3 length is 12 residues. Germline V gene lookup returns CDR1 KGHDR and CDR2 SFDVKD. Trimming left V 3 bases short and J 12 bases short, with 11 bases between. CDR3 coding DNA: TGTGCCACCAGTGATGGACGTCGACTCCAGCATTTT. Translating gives CATSDGRRLQHF.

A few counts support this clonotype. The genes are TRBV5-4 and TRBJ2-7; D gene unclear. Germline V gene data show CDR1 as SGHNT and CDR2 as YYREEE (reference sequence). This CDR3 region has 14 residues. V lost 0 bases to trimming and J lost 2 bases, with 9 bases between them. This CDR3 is CASSLGPPPYEQYV. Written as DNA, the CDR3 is TGTGCCAGCAGCTTGGGTCCGCCCCCCTACGAGCAGTACGTC.

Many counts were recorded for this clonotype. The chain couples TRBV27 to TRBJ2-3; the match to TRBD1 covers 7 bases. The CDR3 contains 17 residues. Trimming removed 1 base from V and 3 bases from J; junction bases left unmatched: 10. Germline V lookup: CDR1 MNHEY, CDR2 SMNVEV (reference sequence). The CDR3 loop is CASSLLCLTGWTDTQYF. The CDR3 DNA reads TGTGCCAGCAGTTTATTGTGTTTGACAGGGTGGACAGATACGCAGTATTTT.